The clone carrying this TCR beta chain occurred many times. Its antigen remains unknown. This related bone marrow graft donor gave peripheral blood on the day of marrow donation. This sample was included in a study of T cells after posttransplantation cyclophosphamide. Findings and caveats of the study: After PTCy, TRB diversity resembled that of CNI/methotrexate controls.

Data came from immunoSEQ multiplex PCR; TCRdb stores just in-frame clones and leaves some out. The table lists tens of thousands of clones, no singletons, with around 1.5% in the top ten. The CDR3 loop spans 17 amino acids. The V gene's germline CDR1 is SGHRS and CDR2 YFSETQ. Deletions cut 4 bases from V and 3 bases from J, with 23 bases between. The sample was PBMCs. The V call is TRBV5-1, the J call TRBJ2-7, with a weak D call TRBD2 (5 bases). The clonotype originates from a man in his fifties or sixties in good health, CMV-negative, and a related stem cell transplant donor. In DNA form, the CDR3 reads TGCGCCAGCAGCGTTGGGATCATAAGCGGAGAGGGCTACGAGCAGTACTTC. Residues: CASSVGIISGEGYEQYF.